The 9 T cell receptor beta chains below come from one sample, sequenced in a study of T cell repertoires in cytomegalovirus infection. These receptors are not linked to any known antigen. TCRdb redid the calling of the reads with MiXCR, one entry per CDR3 protein. The sample has roughly 120,000 distinct CDR3 sequences, 30% seen once; the top ten hold less than 45%. Sequencing used CD8+ T cells from cultured PBMCs, obtained from culture after CMV antigen stimulation. All receptors derive from a human donor in good health (CMV status not recorded). Some clones in this sample may be carry-over from other donors' samples.

In this sample, this clonotype turned up a few times. This chain connects TRBV2 to TRBJ2-3, with 9 nucleotides matching TRBD2. Germline V gene sequence: CDR1 SNHLY, CDR2 FYNNEI. CDR3 length equals 20 residues. V lost 7 bases, J lost 2 bases, and 22 bases stayed unmatched. The CDR3 DNA follows: TGTGCCAGCATGTCTAAGGGCGAGTATGAAAGCGGGGGGATCACAGATACGCAGTATTTT. Translated: CASMSKGEYESGGITDTQYF.

The gene calls are TRBV6-6 and TRBJ1-1; perhaps TRBD1 as D (6 bases). V lost 6 bases to trimming and J lost 7 bases, with 15 bases between them. Germline loops: CDR1 MNHNY, CDR2 SVGAGI (reference sequence). The CDR3 has 13 residues. The CDR3 bases are TGTGCCAGCAGCCTTCCAGGGGTGGTTGAAGCTTTCTTT. This sequence encodes CASSLPGVVEAFF.

This clonotype was counted a few times. The chain combines TRBV7-6 with TRBJ2-7, with D maybe TRBD2 (6 bases). The V gene's germline CDR1 is SGHVS and CDR2 FNYEAQ. This CDR3 is built from 14 residues. V lost 5 bases and J lost 5, with 16 bases in between. The CDR3 DNA sequence: TGTGCCAGCAGCCGTCCGGGGGAACGGAACGAGCAGTACTTC. This gives the protein CASSRPGERNEQYF. Drawing the rest from reference TRBV7-6 and TRBJ2-7, the complete variable domain is GAGVSQSPRYKVTKRGQDVALRCDPISGHVSLYWYRQALGQGPEFLTYFNYEAQQDKSGLPNDRFSAERPEGSISTLTIQRTEQRDSAMYRCASSRPGERNEQYFGPGTRLTVT.

This clonotype was observed at least ten times. The chain joins TRBV7-8 to TRBJ2-1; 10 bases line up with TRBD2. Looked up from germline, CDR1 is SGHVS and CDR2 is FQNEAQ. The CDR3 is 16 amino acids. V lost 2 bases to trimming and J lost 12 bases; unmatched junction nucleotides: 13. CDR3 residues: CASSLYLLAGPYGQFF. The CDR3 DNA follows: TGTGCCAGCAGCTTATATCTACTAGCGGGGCCCTATGGGCAGTTCTTC.

This clonotype has at least ten counts. The chain uses TRBV7-9 and TRBJ2-3; D not resolved. Trimming cost V 3 bases and J 1 base, with 11 bases left between them. Germline V lookup: CDR1 SEHNR, CDR2 FQNEAQ (reference sequence). This CDR3 has 15 residues. The CDR3 sequence is CASSFPSSGTDTQYF. DNA of the CDR3: TGTGCCAGCAGCTTCCCCTCGTCAGGCACAGATACGCAGTATTTT.

The CDR3 DNA reads TGTGCCAGCAGCCCCTGGGGGGCGACTGAAGCTTTCTTT. Encoded protein: CASSPWGATEAFF. The chain combines TRBV7-2 with TRBJ1-1; tentatively, D is TRBD1 (6 bases). Trimming took off 5 bases at V and 5 bases at J, with 12 bases between the two ends. The CDR3 extends over 13 amino acids. Germline CDR1 SGHTA, CDR2 FQGNSA.

The chain combines TRBV19 with TRBJ1-1; 7 nucleotides agree with TRBD1. V shed 3 bases, J shed 0 bases, and the junction held 4 bases outside the gene matches. There are 15 residues in the CDR3. Germline lookup yields CDR1 LNHDA and CDR2 SQIVND (reference sequence). CDR3 sequence: CASSMTGHLNTEAFF. CDR3 nucleotide sequence: TGTGCCAGTAGTATGACAGGGCACCTGAACACTGAAGCTTTCTTT.

The chain links TRBV5-4 to TRBJ2-2; D tentatively fits TRBD1 or TRBD2 (6 bases each). Trimming removed 1 base at V and 9 bases at J, with 10 bases between. CDR1 and CDR2 from the germline V gene are SGHNT and YYREEE (reference sequence). The CDR3 totals 13 residues. CDR3 protein: CASSLRGHRELFF. CDR3 nucleotide sequence: TGTGCCAGCAGCTTGCGGGGGCATCGGGAGCTGTTTTTT.

The V and J genes are TRBV19 and TRBJ2-7; D is possibly TRBD1 (6 bases). The V gene lost 2 bases and the J gene lost 7 bases, with 12 bases spanning the gap. From germline, CDR1 is LNHDA and CDR2 SQIVND (reference sequence). This CDR3 has 13 amino acids. The CDR3 nucleotides read TGTGCCAGTAGTATACAGGGGCGGTGGGAGCAGTACTTC. Amino acid sequence: CASSIQGRWEQYF.